This entry lists 28 T cell receptor beta chains sequenced from one sample in a study of T cells in Graves' hyperthyroidism and ophthalmopathy. Using RNA transcripts as the source, TCR beta CDR3 regions were amplified. HTBI primers were employed in a first-round RT-PCR of the TCR CDR3. TCRdb analysed the multiplex PCR reads with MiXCR anew, one entry per CDR3 protein. The repertoire holds around 660,000 distinct CDR3 sequences, with about 45% as singletons. The material sequenced was peripheral blood or thyroid tissue (not recorded which). These receptors were obtained from an adult man with Graves' disease, either hyperthyroidism or ophthalmopathy (not recorded which).

This clonotype was observed a few times. V gene TRBV7-2 combines with J gene TRBJ2-5; 13 nucleotides align to TRBD2. V dropped 0 bases and J dropped 0; count of bases not matched to a gene: 4. CDR3 length: 18 amino acids. The germline CDR1 and CDR2 sequences are SGHTA and FQGNSA. The CDR3 sequence: CASSLATSGGGYQETQYF. The CDR3 DNA reads as TGTGCCAGCAGCTTAGCCACTAGCGGGGGGGGGTACCAAGAGACCCAGTACTTC. The whole variable domain, remainder taken from reference TRBV7-2 and TRBJ2-5, is GAGVSQSPSNKVTEKGKDVELRCDPISGHTALYWYRQSLGQGLEFLIYFQGNSAPDKSGLPSDRFSAERTGGSVSTLTIQRTQQEDSAVYLCASSLATSGGGYQETQYFGPGTRLLVL.

Comment on this clonotype: A read error may be the cause here, since a much bigger clone is one base away. Without the conserved terminal phenylalanine or tryptophan, this CDR3 likely stems from a read error. The chain links TRBV14 to TRBJ1-1, with TRBD1 matching over 11 bases. The V gene end was trimmed by 4 bases and the J gene end by 4 bases; junction bases not matched to a gene: 2. CDR3 length: 14 amino acids. Per germline, CDR1 SGHDN and CDR2 FVKESK. The CDR3, as DNA: TGTGCCAGCAGCCGGACAGGGGGCACCACTGAAGCTTTCCTT. Encoded protein: CASSRTGGTTEAFL.

V usage is TRBV7-9 and J usage is TRBJ1-5; D may be TRBD1 (6 bases). CDR1 and CDR2 (germline): SEHNR, FQNEAQ (reference sequence). CDR3 length: 14 residues. V lost 4 bases to trimming and J lost 7 bases, with 14 bases between them. CDR3 protein: CASSSDRSGQPQHF. CDR3 bases: TGTGCCAGCAGCTCAGACAGGAGCGGGCAGCCCCAGCATTTT.

This chain connects TRBV10-3 to TRBJ2-5; D call uncertain. The CDR3 is 13 residues long. Germline-derived CDR1 and CDR2 are ENHRY and SYGVKD. Trimming took 4 bases from V and 5 from J, leaving 11 bases between them. CDR3 DNA: TGTGCCATCAGTGGCCCCCCTGGGGAGACCCAGTACTTC. It encodes CAISGPPGETQYF.

V is TRBV7-9 and J is TRBJ1-1, with 11 bases lining up with TRBD1. Germline CDR1 and CDR2: SEHNR and FQNEAQ (reference sequence). CDR3 length: 17 amino acids. J was trimmed by 4 bases and V by 8 bases; bases with no gene match: 15. The CDR3 reads CASSPLLRDRGSTEAFF. CDR3 bases: TGTGCCAGCTCACCACTTCTCCGGGACAGGGGGTCCACTGAAGCTTTCTTT.

In this sample, this clonotype turned up many times. The chain recombines TRBV2 with TRBJ1-5, with 7 bases fitting TRBD1. Per germline, CDR1 SNHLY and CDR2 FYNNEI. This CDR3 spans 13 amino acids. J gave up 7 bases and V 5 bases, and 5 bases lay outside the gene matches. The CDR3 spells CASSNTGAQPQHF. The CDR3 DNA follows: TGTGCCAGCAGTAACACAGGGGCGCAGCCCCAGCATTTT.

In this sample, this clonotype turned up a few times. The rearrangement joins TRBV12-3 or TRBV12-4 to TRBJ2-7; D remains ambiguous. The CDR3 contains 13 residues. The V gene lost 4 bases and the J gene lost 3 bases, with 10 bases spanning the gap. Here the CDR3 reads CASSSMADYEQYF. For the CDR3, the DNA is TGTGCCAGCAGTTCGATGGCAGACTACGAGCAGTACTTC.

Ten or more counts support this clonotype. The genes are TRBV12-3 or TRBV12-4 and TRBJ1-5, with D possibly being TRBD1 (5 bases). This CDR3 comprises 15 residues. V dropped 3 bases and J dropped 2 bases, with 11 bases sitting between them. CDR3 nucleotide sequence: TGTGCCAGCAGTTTCGGGGGTGTGGGCAATCAGCCCCAGCATTTT. Translated: CASSFGGVGNQPQHF.

The chain uses TRBV24-1 and TRBJ1-6; D remains unclear. The length of the CDR3 is 14 residues. Germline CDR1 KGHDR, CDR2 SFDVKD. The V end was cut by 7 bases, the J end by 7 bases, with 13 bases between. CDR3 DNA sequence: TGTGCCACCAGGAGGAGTCCCCAAAATTCACCCCTCCACTTT. Protein product: CATRRSPQNSPLHF.

Of note for this clonotype: This may arise from a read error, as a much more abundant clone is one base away. The chain recombines TRBV7-9 with TRBJ1-1; D gene uncertain. The CDR3 totals 13 residues. Germline-derived CDR1 and CDR2 are SEHNR and FQNEAQ (reference sequence). V dropped 5 bases and J dropped 3 bases, with 10 bases sitting between them. The CDR3 sequence is CASSREVDTEAFF. DNA for the CDR3: TGTGCCAGCAGCCGCGAGGTAGACACTGAAGCTTTCTTT.

The chain recombines TRBV7-2 with TRBJ2-3; 8 positions agree with TRBD1. With 5 bases clipped from V and 5 bases from J, the junction kept 9 bases outside the gene matches. Looked up from germline, CDR1 is SGHTA and CDR2 is FQGNSA. This CDR3 spans 15 amino acids. CDR3 protein: CASSNHRGLVDTQYF. The CDR3, as DNA: TGTGCCAGCAGCAACCACAGGGGGTTGGTAGATACGCAGTATTTT.

Worth noting for this clonotype: With a much larger clone just one base away, this may be a read error. J is TRBJ2-5 and V is TRBV7-2; the match to TRBD1 covers 8 bases. Per germline, CDR1 SGHTA and CDR2 FQGNSA. This CDR3 contains 14 residues. With 5 bases clipped from V and 9 bases from J, the junction kept 11 bases outside the gene matches. CDR3: CASSNRQGREAQYF. CDR3 coding DNA: TGTGCCAGCAGCAACCGACAGGGGCGCGAGGCCCAGTACTTC.

To note about this clonotype: A read error may account for a junction end that differs from germline. The V and J genes are TRBV7-9 and TRBJ2-5, with 8 bases that match TRBD2. This CDR3 contains 16 residues. Looked up from germline, CDR1 is SEHNR and CDR2 is FQNEAQ (reference sequence). In nucleotides, the CDR3 is TGTGCTAGCAGCTTAGTACGGGGGGGGTACCAAGAGACCCAGTACTTC. Translated: CASSLVRGGYQETQYF.

This clonotype was counted many times. The rearrangement joins TRBV12-3 or TRBV12-4 to TRBJ1-1, with TRBD1 as a possible D gene (5 bases). This CDR3 region has 14 residues. V lost 2 bases, J lost 5 bases, and 12 bases lay in between. The CDR3 spells CASSLQGFSTEAFF. CDR3 DNA sequence: TGTGCCAGCAGTTTACAGGGCTTTTCGACTGAAGCTTTCTTT.

This clonotype appeared a single time. V and J are TRBV29-1 and TRBJ1-1, with D possibly TRBD1 on 5 matching bases. CDR1 and CDR2 from the germline V gene are SQVTM and ANQGSEA. The V gene lost 4 bases and the J gene lost 4 bases, with 13 bases spanning the gap. The CDR3 spans 13 residues. The CDR3 DNA sequence: TGCAGCGTTGGAACTGGGGGTATCACTGAAGCTTTCTTT. It yields the protein CSVGTGGITEAFF.

The V and J genes are TRBV19 and TRBJ1-4, with D perhaps matching TRBD1 (6 bases). Germline CDR1 is LNHDA and CDR2 is SQIVND (reference sequence). This CDR3 is built from 14 residues. Trimming took 7 bases from V and 4 from J, leaving 13 bases between them. The chain's CDR3 is CASTPQGHNEKLFF. As DNA, the CDR3 is TGTGCCAGTACCCCTCAGGGGCATAATGAAAAACTGTTTTTT.

The chain employs TRBV24-1 and TRBJ1-2; D ambiguous. V was trimmed by 12 bases and J by 4 bases, leaving 8 bases between them. Per germline, CDR1 KGHDR and CDR2 SFDVKD. The CDR3 contains 10 residues. CDR3 DNA: TGTGCCGTGGCAGGCTATGGCTACACCTTC. Protein: CAVAGYGYTF.

This clonotype was recorded many times. This chain links TRBV7-6 with TRBJ2-7, with D possibly matching TRBD2 (6 bases). The germline V and J ends were trimmed by 1 base and 3 bases, with 13 bases remaining between them. Germline-derived CDR1 and CDR2 are SGHVS and FNYEAQ. CDR3 length: 15 residues. The CDR3 sequence: CASSLVLEDYYEQYF. CDR3 nucleotides: TGTGCCAGCAGCTTAGTTCTCGAGGACTACTACGAGCAGTACTTC.

This clonotype was observed a single time. V is TRBV6-2 or TRBV6-3 and J is TRBJ2-7; D is unresolved. Trimming removed 2 bases at V and 0 bases at J, with 14 bases between. Germline values: CDR1 MNHEY, CDR2 SVGEGT. The CDR3 runs to 16 residues. Here the CDR3 DNA reads TGTGCCAGCAGTTACGCCGGTTCCGCTTTCTCCTACGAGCAGTACTTC. This gives the protein CASSYAGSAFSYEQYF.

This clonotype was counted between two and nine times. This sequence joins TRBV7-2 and TRBJ2-7, with 9 positions matching TRBD2. The V gene's germline CDR1 is SGHTA and CDR2 FQGNSA. The CDR3 has 15 amino acids. V was clipped by 5 bases and J by 3 bases; unmatched bases: 8. CDR3 in DNA: TGTGCCAGCAGCCCCTCCCCAGCGGGGGGCTACGAGCAGTACTTC. Translating gives CASSPSPAGGYEQYF.

This clonotype was recorded once. The V and J genes are TRBV7-9 and TRBJ1-2; D ambiguous. Trimming removed 1 base from V and 2 bases from J, with 23 bases in between. Germline-derived CDR1 and CDR2 are SEHNR and FQNEAQ (reference sequence). The CDR3 is made up of 19 amino acids. The chain's CDR3 is CASSLVGPQGHGRNYGYTF. The CDR3 DNA sequence: TGTGCCAGCAGCTTAGTTGGACCCCAAGGGCACGGGCGGAACTATGGCTACACCTTC.

At least ten counts were recorded for this clonotype. This sequence joins TRBV7-9 and TRBJ2-7; possible D gene TRBD2, 6 bases. Germline lookup yields CDR1 SEHNR and CDR2 FQNEAQ (reference sequence). The V end lost 3 bases, the J end lost 3 bases, and 9 bases lay between the germline ends. The CDR3 runs 13 residues. CDR3 loop: CASSLARGYEQYF. The DNA for the CDR3 is TGTGCCAGCAGCTTGGCGCGGGGCTACGAGCAGTACTTC.

CDR3 protein: CASSFLRGALEQYF. The CDR3 DNA follows: TGTGCCAGCAGCTTTTTAAGGGGGGCCCTCGAGCAGTACTTC. The V gene is TRBV7-7, the J gene TRBJ2-7, with D perhaps TRBD1 or TRBD2 (6 bases each). Trimming removed 3 bases at V and 6 bases at J, with 15 bases between. Germline loops: CDR1 SSHAT, CDR2 FNYEAQ (reference sequence). The CDR3 extends over 14 amino acids. Using reference TRBV7-7 and TRBJ2-7 for the parts outside the CDR3, the full variable domain is GAGVSQSPRYKVTKRGQDVTLRCDPISSHATLYWYQQALGQGPEFLTYFNYEAQPDKSGLPSDRFSAERPEGSISTLTIQRTEQRDSAMYRCASSFLRGALEQYFGPGTRLTVT.

This chain uses TRBV10-3 with TRBJ2-2, with 8 nucleotides matching TRBD1. The CDR3 totals 17 residues. CDR1 and CDR2 from the germline V gene are ENHRY and SYGVKD. The V gene end was trimmed by 0 bases and the J gene end by 9 bases; junction bases not matched to a gene: 12. CDR3 sequence (DNA): TGTGCCATCAGTGAGTCTGACTTAGGACAGGGCGCCAGGGAGCTGTTTTTT. It encodes CAISESDLGQGARELFF.

This rearrangement joins TRBV7-9 to TRBJ1-2; 8 nucleotides match TRBD1. The junction had 9 bases not matched to a gene; V was cut back by 3 bases and J by 9 bases. The CDR3 is 14 residues long. The germline V gene encodes CDR1 SEHNR and CDR2 FQNEAQ (reference sequence). The CDR3 bases are TGTGCCAGCAGCTTTCAGGGGGCCCTTCCAAGCTACACCTTC. It specifies CASSFQGALPSYTF. The full variable domain, its missing parts supplied by reference TRBV7-9 and TRBJ1-2, is DTGVSQNPRHKITKRGQNVTFRCDPISEHNRLYWYRQTLGQGPEFLTYFQNEAQLEKSRLLSDRFSAERPKGSFSTLEIQRTEQGDSAMYLCASSFQGALPSYTFGSGTRLTVV.

The rearrangement uses TRBV6-5 and TRBJ1-1; possibly TRBD1 for D (5 bases). The CDR3 has 14 amino acids. Germline V gives CDR1 MNHEY, CDR2 SVGAGI. Between the trimmed V and J ends, which lost 2 bases and 5 bases, there was a span of 12 bases. CDR3 sequence: CASSYTGSATEAFF. The CDR3, as DNA: TGTGCCAGCAGTTACACAGGCTCGGCGACTGAAGCTTTCTTT.

CDR3 coding DNA: TGTGCCAGCAGTGCTGGGACGTTGGCCGCAACTAATGAAAAACTGTTTTTT. Amino acids: CASSAGTLAATNEKLFF. The chain recombines TRBV7-2 with TRBJ1-4; tentative D call: TRBD1 (5 bases). V shed 6 bases and J shed 0 bases, with 17 bases lying between them. CDR1 SGHTA and CDR2 FQGNSA come from the germline V gene. CDR3 length: 17 residues.

The V and J genes are TRBV4-1 and TRBJ1-1; D ambiguous. This CDR3 is built from 15 residues. Per the germline V gene, CDR1 is MGHRA and CDR2 is YSYEKL. V lost 1 base, J lost 1 base, and 10 bases lay in between. DNA of the CDR3: TGCGCCAGCAGCCAAGTCCCAGGACCGAACACTGAAGCTTTCTTT. Translated, it gives CASSQVPGPNTEAFF.